This entry describes one T cell receptor beta chain. The CDR3 is made up of 14 amino acids. V lost 0 bases and J lost 10, with 11 bases in between. Germline CDR1 and CDR2: SGDLS and YYNGEE. The data belong to a study of control samples from healthy donors and cancer patients. Method: immunoSEQ multiplex PCR; TCRdb's copy keeps in-frame clones and lacks some. The table lists some 82,000 clones, about 89% of them singletons. The sample consisted of blood. The chain is built from TRBV9 and TRBJ1-6; D possibly corresponds to TRBD1 (5 bases). This receptor was taken from a man aged 50-59 years in good health. The CDR3 spells CASSVDGGVSPLHF. The CDR3 DNA reads TGTGCCAGCAGCGTAGATGGGGGAGTCTCACCCCTCCACTTT.